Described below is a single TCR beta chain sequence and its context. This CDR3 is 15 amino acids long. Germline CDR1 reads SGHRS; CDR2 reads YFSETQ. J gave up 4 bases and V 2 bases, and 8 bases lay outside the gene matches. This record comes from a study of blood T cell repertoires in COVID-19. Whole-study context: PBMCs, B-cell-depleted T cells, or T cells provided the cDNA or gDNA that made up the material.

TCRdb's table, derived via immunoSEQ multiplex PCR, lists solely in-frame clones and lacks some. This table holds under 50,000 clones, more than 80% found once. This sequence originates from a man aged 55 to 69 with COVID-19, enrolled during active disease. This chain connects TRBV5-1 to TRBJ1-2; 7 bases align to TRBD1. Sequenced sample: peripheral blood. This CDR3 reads CASSLRQGLGYGYTF. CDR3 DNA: TGCGCCAGCAGCTTACGACAGGGCTTAGGCTATGGCTACACCTTC.